The clone carrying this TCR beta chain was observed many times. The antigen remains unidentified. TCRdb reanalysed the 5' RACE reads using MiXCR and keeps one entry per CDR3 protein. The sample consists of around 1.7 million distinct CDR3 sequences, roughly 35% of them appearing once. Deletions cut 2 bases from V and 4 bases from J, with 11 bases between. The CDR3 totals 14 residues. The data stem from a study of identical twins. General study findings and limits: With monozygotic twins, out-of-frame TCR alpha sharing exceeded what models estimated. Weaker excess twin sharing was seen among beta out-of-frame sequences.

The rearrangement links TRBV12-3 or TRBV12-4 to TRBJ1-2; D possibly corresponds to TRBD1 (6 bases). The TCR was taken from a newborn girl in good health. Input material: cord blood. CDR3 bases: TGTGCCAGCAGTTTACGCAGAGGGGGCTATGGCTACACCTTC. Its protein product is CASSLRRGGYGYTF.